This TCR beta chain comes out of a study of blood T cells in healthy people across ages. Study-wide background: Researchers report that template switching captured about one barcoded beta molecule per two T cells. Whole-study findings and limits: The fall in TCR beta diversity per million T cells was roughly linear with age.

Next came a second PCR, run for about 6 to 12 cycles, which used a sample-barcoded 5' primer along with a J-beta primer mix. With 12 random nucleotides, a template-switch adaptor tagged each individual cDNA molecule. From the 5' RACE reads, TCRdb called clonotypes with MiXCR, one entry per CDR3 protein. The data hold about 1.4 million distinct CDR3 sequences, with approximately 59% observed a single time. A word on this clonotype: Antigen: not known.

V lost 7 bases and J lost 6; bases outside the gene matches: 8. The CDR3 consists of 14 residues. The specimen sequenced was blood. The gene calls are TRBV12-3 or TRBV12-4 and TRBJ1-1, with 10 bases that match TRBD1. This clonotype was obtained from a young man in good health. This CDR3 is CASTPGQGWAEAFF. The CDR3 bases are TGTGCCAGCACCCCGGGACAGGGGTGGGCTGAAGCTTTCTTT.